This TCR beta chain was obtained from a study of breast tumors, draining lymph nodes, adjacent tissues. Study results and limitations: Tumor repertoires ranked between lymph nodes and nontumor tissue in diversity, with V and J gene preferences.

MiXCR, applied by TCRdb to the multiplex PCR reads, yields one record per CDR3 protein. The sample shows about 46,000 distinct CDR3 sequences, approximately 22% of them seen only once. This CDR3 is 13 amino acids long. V was pared by 5 bases and J by 14 bases, with 16 bases between. CDR1 is SGHTA, CDR2 FQGNSA, per germline. The sample holds many counts of this clonotype. The target antigen is unknown. The rearrangement joins TRBV7-2 to TRBJ1-6; D is possibly TRBD1 (5 bases). Input material: breast tumor tissue. The sequence came from a female donor with breast cancer. Some clones in this sample may be carry-over from other donors' samples. For the CDR3, the DNA is TGTGCCAGCAGCCAAGGGACCCGACGGTCCCTCCACTTT. Protein: CASSQGTRRSLHF.